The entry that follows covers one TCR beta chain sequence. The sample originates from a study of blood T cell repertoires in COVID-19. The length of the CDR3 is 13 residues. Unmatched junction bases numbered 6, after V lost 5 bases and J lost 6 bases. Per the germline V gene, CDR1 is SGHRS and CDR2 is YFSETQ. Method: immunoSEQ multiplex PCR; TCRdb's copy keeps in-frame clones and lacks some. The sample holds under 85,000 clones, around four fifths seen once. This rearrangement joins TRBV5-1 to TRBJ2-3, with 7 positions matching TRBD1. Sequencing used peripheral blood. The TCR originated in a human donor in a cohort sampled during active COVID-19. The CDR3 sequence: CASRLGTVDTQYF. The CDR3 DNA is TGCGCCAGCAGACTGGGGACAGTCGATACGCAGTATTTT.